Shown below are 7 T cell receptor beta chains from a single sample sequenced in a study of regulatory T cells in long-lasting Graves disease. Sequencing libraries for TCR beta were prepared with iRepertoire HTBI primers and Arm-PCR of CDR3 regions. TCRdb recomputed calls from the multiplex PCR reads with MiXCR, one row per CDR3 protein. Here the sample spans about 370,000 distinct CDR3 sequences, 15% being singletons. Time point specified: newly diagnosed GD, antithyroid drugs for less than 3 months. The authors made the TCR library using RNA they extracted from PBMCs. The sample was peripheral blood mononuclear cells (PBMCs), taken at new diagnosis, from a patient treated with antithyroid drugs. These receptors were taken from a female donor with Graves disease.

This chain uses TRBV28 with TRBJ1-6, with D possibly matching TRBD1 (5 bases). In germline, CDR1 is MDHEN, CDR2 SYDVKM. The CDR3 contains 14 residues. V lost 3 bases to trimming and J lost 9 bases, with 12 bases between them. The CDR3 nucleotides are TGTGCCAGCAGTTTGACAGCGGTTCGTTCACCCCTCCACTTT. It yields the protein CASSLTAVRSPLHF.

The rearrangement links TRBV28 to TRBJ2-2; D may be TRBD1 or TRBD2 (5 bases each). V dropped 6 bases and J dropped 1 base, with 12 bases sitting between them. In germline, CDR1 is MDHEN, CDR2 SYDVKM. The CDR3 runs to 15 residues. CDR3 nucleotide sequence: TGTGCCAGCAGGCTGGGACGGGGGAACACCGGGGAGCTGTTTTTT. This translates into CASRLGRGNTGELFF.

Many counts were recorded for this clonotype. This sequence joins TRBV4-1 and TRBJ1-2, with D possibly being TRBD1 (5 bases). Per germline, CDR1 MGHRA and CDR2 YSYEKL. V was shortened by 1 base and J by 3 bases, with 12 bases between the two germline ends. The CDR3 runs 15 residues. CDR3 DNA sequence: TGCGCCAGCAGCCAAGGTAGACAGCGTGACTATGGCTACACCTTC. Protein sequence: CASSQGRQRDYGYTF.

This clonotype was seen many times. This chain joins TRBV12-3 or TRBV12-4 and TRBJ1-1; weak D call: TRBD1 (5 bases). Trimming took 3 bases from V and 4 from J, leaving 15 bases between them. This CDR3 comprises 15 residues. The CDR3: CASSLSGSGGTEAFF. CDR3 bases: TGTGCCAGCAGTTTGTCCGGCTCGGGGGGCACTGAAGCTTTCTTT.

This clonotype was recorded many times. The V gene is TRBV9, the J gene TRBJ1-2; 9 positions match TRBD1. The CDR3 sequence is 15 residues long. The V and J ends lost 2 bases and 2 bases, in that order; junction bases with no gene match: 4. Germline lookup yields CDR1 SGDLS and CDR2 YYNGEE. In DNA form, the CDR3 reads TGTGCCAGCAGCGTCTGGACAGGGGTAAACTATGGCTACACCTTC. Translating it yields CASSVWTGVNYGYTF.

This clonotype was recorded many times. One end of the junction varies from germline; a read error may be responsible. CDR3 bases: TGTGCCAGCAGCTTGCGTAAGGATAGCGCAGCAGATACGCAGTATTTT. Its translation is CASSLRKDSAADTQYF. J is TRBJ2-3 and V is TRBV5-1, with D perhaps TRBD2 (5 bases). Germline V gene lookup returns CDR1 SGHRS and CDR2 YFSETQ. This CDR3 is 16 amino acids long.

This clonotype occurred a few times. J is TRBJ1-2 and V is TRBV7-2; 9 nucleotides align to TRBD1. The CDR3 has 14 residues. The J segment lost 8 bases and the V segment lost 7 bases, leaving 11 bases of the junction unmatched. The germline V gene has CDR1 SGHTA and CDR2 FQGNSA. The CDR3 loop is CASIPPDRGGGYTF. Here the CDR3 DNA reads TGTGCCAGCATCCCACCGGACAGGGGAGGCGGCTACACCTTC.